One sample yielded the 2 T cell receptor beta chains listed below, sequenced in a study of immune characteristics of hereditary and idiopathic chronic pancreatitis. Measured with immunoSEQ multiplex PCR; TCRdb has only the in-frame clones, and not every one. This sample has approximately 560 clones, with around 60% found just once. Sequenced sample: pancreas tissue. All receptors come from a human donor who was a deceased organ donor serving as a healthy control.

Relative to its sample, this clone is large. The chain is built from TRBV29-1 and TRBJ1-2; the D is unclear. The CDR3 totals 12 residues. V dropped 3 bases and J dropped 4 bases, with 9 bases sitting between them. Germline CDR1 reads SQVTM; CDR2 reads ANQGSEA. The CDR3: CSVETLGYGYTF. The CDR3, as DNA: TGCAGCGTTGAGACTTTGGGCTATGGCTACACCTTC.

The chain has TRBV28 and TRBJ2-4; maybe TRBD1 (5 bases). The CDR3 has 14 residues. Germline values: CDR1 MDHEN, CDR2 SYDVKM. V was clipped by 6 bases and J by 2 bases, with 11 bases between them. The CDR3 sequence is CASSRAGPKNIQYF. The CDR3 DNA reads TGTGCCAGCAGCAGGGCTGGCCCCAAAAACATTCAGTACTTC.